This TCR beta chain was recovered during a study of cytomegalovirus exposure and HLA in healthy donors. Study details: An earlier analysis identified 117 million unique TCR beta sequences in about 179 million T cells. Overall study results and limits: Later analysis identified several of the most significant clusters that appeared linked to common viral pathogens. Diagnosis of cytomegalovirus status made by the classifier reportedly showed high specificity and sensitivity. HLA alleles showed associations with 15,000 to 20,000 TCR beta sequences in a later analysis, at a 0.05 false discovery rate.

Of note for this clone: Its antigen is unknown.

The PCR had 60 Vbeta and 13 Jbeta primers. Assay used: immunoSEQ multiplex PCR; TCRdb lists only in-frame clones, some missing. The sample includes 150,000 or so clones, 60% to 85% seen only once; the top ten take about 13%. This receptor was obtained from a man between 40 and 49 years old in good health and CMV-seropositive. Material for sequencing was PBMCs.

In nucleotides, the CDR3 is TGTGCCAGCAGCACCGGGACTAGCGGGTTTGGATGGTACTTC. It translates to CASSTGTSGFGWYF. J is TRBJ2-7 and V is TRBV2, with 12 positions matching TRBD2. V lost 6 bases and J lost 12; bases outside the gene matches: 12. Germline V gives CDR1 SNHLY, CDR2 FYNNEI. There are 14 residues in the CDR3.